In this sample, the clone carrying this T cell receptor beta chain turned up once. The data stem from a study of shared clonotypes between healthy human individuals. V shed 4 bases, J shed 2 bases, and the junction held 7 bases outside the gene matches. The V gene's germline CDR1 is SGHRS and CDR2 YFSETQ. This CDR3 has 18 amino acids. Sequenced by immunoSEQ multiplex PCR; TCRdb stores in-frame clones only, minus some. The sample contains roughly 2.2 million clones, approximately 95% of which appear only once. The chain couples TRBV5-1 to TRBJ2-2; 14 nucleotides align to TRBD2. The sequence was obtained from a man between 18 and 29 years old in good health. Some clones in this sample may be carry-over from other donors' samples. Sequencing was done on a sample of naive CD4+ T cells from PBMCs. Subset defined: CD45RA+ positively selected. The CDR3: CASSPGLAGGLNTGELFF. CDR3 coding DNA: TGCGCCAGCAGCCCCGGACTAGCGGGGGGACTTAACACCGGGGAGCTGTTTTTT.